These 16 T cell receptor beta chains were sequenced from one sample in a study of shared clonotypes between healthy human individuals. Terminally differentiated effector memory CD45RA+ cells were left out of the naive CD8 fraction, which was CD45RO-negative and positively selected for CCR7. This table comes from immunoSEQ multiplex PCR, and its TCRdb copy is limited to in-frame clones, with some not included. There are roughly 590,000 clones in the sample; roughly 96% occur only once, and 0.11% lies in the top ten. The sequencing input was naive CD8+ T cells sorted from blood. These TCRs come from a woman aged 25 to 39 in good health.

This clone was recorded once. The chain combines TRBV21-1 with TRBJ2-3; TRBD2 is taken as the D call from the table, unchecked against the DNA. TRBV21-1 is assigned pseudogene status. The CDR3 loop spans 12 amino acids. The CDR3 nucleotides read TGTGCCAGCACAGCGTGCACAGATACGCAGTATTTT. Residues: CASTACTDTQYF.

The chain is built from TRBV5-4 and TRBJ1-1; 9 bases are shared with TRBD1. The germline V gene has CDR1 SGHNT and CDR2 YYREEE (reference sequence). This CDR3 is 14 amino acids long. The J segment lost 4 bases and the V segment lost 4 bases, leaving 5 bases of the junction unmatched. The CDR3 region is CASSGLTGGTEAFF. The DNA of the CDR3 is TGTGCCAGCAGCGGGTTGACAGGGGGCACTGAAGCTTTCTTT.

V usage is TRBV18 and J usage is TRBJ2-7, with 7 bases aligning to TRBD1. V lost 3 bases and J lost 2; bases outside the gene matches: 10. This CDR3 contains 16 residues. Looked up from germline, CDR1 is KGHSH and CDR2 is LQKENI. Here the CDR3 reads CASSPTRGTDPYEQYF. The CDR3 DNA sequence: TGTGCCAGCTCACCTACCCGAGGGACAGACCCCTACGAGCAGTACTTC. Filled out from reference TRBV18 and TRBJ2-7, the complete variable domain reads NAGVMQNPRHLVRRRGQEARLRCSPMKGHSHVYWYRQLPEEGLKFMVYLQKENIIDESGMPKERFSAEFPKEGPSILRIQQVVRGDSAAYFCASSPTRGTDPYEQYFGPGTRLTVT.

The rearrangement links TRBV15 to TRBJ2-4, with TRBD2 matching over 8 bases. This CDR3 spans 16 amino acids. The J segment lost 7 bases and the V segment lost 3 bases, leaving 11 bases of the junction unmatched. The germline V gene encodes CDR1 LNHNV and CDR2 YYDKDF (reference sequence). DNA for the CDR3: TGTGCCACCAGCAGCCCCCCGGGGGGGACGGACAACATTCAGTACTTC. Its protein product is CATSSPPGGTDNIQYF.

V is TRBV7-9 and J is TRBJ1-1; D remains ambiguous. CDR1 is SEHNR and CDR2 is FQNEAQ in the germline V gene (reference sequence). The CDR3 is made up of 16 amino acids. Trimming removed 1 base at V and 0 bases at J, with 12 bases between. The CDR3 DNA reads TGTGCCAGCAGCTTAGTGGCAGGCCCAATGAACACTGAAGCTTTCTTT. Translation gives CASSLVAGPMNTEAFF.

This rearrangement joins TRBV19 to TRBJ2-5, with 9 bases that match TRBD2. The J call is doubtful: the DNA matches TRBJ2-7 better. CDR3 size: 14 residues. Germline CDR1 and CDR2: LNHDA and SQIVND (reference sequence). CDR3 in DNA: TGTGCCAGTAGTCCTAGCGGGAACTCCTACGAGCAGTACTTC. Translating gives CASSPSGNSYEQYF.

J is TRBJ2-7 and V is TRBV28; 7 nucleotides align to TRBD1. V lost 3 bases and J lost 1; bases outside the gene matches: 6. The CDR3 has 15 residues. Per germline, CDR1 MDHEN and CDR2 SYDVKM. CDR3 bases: TGTGCCAGCAGTTTCAGGGGGAGTATTTCCTACGAGCAGTACTTC. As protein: CASSFRGSISYEQYF.

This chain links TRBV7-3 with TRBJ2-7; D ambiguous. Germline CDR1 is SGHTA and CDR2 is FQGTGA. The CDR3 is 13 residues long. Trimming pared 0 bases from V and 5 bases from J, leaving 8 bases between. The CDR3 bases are TGTGCCAGCAGCTTAACTGGGGTAGACGAGCAGTACTTC. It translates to CASSLTGVDEQYF.

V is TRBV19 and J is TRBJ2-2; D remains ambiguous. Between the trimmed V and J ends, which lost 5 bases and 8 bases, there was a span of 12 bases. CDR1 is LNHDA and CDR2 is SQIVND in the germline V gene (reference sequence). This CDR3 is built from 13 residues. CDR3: CASSHPAVGELFF. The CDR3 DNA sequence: TGTGCCAGTAGTCACCCGGCCGTGGGGGAGCTGTTTTTT.

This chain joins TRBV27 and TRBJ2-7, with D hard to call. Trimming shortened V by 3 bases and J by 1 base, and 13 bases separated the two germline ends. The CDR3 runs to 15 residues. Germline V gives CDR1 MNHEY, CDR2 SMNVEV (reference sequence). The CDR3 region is CASSFRNIGSYEQYF. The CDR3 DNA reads TGTGCCAGCAGTTTCAGAAATATAGGATCCTACGAGCAGTACTTC.

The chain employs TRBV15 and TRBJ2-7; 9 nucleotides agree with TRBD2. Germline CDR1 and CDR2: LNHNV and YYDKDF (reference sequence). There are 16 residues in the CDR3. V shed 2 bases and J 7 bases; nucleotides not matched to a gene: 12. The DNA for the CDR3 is TGTGCCACCAGCAGATTGAATATAGCGGGAGCCGAGGAGCAGTACTTC. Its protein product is CATSRLNIAGAEEQYF.

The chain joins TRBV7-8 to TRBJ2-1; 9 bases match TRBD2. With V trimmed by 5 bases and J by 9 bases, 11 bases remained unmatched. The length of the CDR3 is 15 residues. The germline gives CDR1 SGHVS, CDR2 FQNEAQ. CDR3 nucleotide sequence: TGTGCCAGCAGCCAATTAGCGGGAGCGACAGGTGAGCAGTTCTTC. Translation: CASSQLAGATGEQFF.

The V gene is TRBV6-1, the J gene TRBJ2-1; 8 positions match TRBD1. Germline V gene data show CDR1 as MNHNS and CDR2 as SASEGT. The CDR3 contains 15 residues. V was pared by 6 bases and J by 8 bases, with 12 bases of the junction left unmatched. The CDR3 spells CASREYLGQGDEQFF. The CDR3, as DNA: TGTGCCAGCAGGGAATATTTAGGACAGGGCGATGAGCAGTTCTTC.

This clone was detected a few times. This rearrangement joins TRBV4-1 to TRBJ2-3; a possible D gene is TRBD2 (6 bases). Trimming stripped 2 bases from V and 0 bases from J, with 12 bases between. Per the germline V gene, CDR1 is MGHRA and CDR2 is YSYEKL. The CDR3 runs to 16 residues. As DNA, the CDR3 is TGCGCCAGCAGCCAATTAGCGGAGGTTAGCACAGATACGCAGTATTTT. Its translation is CASSQLAEVSTDTQYF.

For the CDR3, the DNA is TGTGCCAGCAGTTTAAGTGGGGCGTACACCGGGGAGCTGTTTTTT. Amino acid sequence: CASSLSGAYTGELFF. This rearrangement joins TRBV14 to TRBJ2-2; tentatively, D is TRBD1 (5 bases). This CDR3 has 15 residues. With 6 bases removed from V and 3 bases from J, the gap between germline ends came to 14 bases. Germline CDR1 SGHDN, CDR2 FVKESK.

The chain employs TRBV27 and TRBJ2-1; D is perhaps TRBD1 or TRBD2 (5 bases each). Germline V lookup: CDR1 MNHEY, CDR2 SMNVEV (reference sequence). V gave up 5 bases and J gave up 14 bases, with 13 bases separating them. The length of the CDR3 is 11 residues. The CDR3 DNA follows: TGTGCCAGCAGTACCGGGACCCGGGAGTTCTTC. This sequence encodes CASSTGTREFF.